A single sample gave rise to the 27 T cell receptor beta chains below, sequenced in a study of blood T cell repertoires in COVID-19. TCRdb's copy holds only in-frame clones and misses some; the assay was immunoSEQ multiplex PCR. Counted here are 150,000 to 250,000 clones, about 85% occurring once; the ten biggest clones make up approximately 6%. Sequencing was performed on peripheral blood. These receptors all stem from a woman in her 40s with COVID-19, enrolled during active disease.

This chain joins TRBV21-1 and TRBJ1-1; the D call of TRBD1 is as the table states it, not checked on the DNA. TRBV21-1 is classified as a pseudogene. The CDR3 loop spans 15 amino acids. CDR3 in DNA: TGTGCCAGCACCGGGACAGGGAGAGGAGACACTGAAGCTTTCTTT. Its translation: CASTGTGRGDTEAFF.

The gene calls are TRBV11-3 and TRBJ2-3; 8 bases match TRBD2. This CDR3 has 13 residues. Germline V gives CDR1 SGHNT, CDR2 YENEEA. With V trimmed by 0 bases and J by 9 bases, 2 bases remained unmatched. CDR3 region: CASSLERGGTQYF. CDR3 nucleotides: TGTGCCAGCAGCTTAGAGCGCGGGGGGACGCAGTATTTT. Drawing the rest from reference TRBV11-3 and TRBJ2-3, the complete variable domain is EAGVVQSPRYKIIEKKQPVAFWCNPISGHNTLYWYLQNLGQGPELLIRYENEEAVDDSQLPKDRFSAERLKGVDSTLKIQPAELGDSAVYLCASSLERGGTQYFGPGTRLTVL.

The genes are TRBV20-1 and TRBJ2-1; D remains ambiguous. The germline gives CDR1 DFQATT, CDR2 SNEGSKA (reference sequence). The CDR3 covers 12 residues. The V and J ends lost 3 bases and 7 bases respectively, with 10 bases between them. The chain's CDR3 is CSASKFGNEQFF. In DNA form, the CDR3 reads TGCAGTGCTAGTAAGTTCGGGAATGAGCAGTTCTTC.

Comments on this clone: Other nucleotide sequences from this sample produce the same CDR3. The chain has TRBV5-1 and TRBJ2-7, with 10 bases fitting TRBD2. The J segment lost 2 bases and the V segment lost 3 bases, leaving 2 bases of the junction unmatched. The CDR3 loop spans 14 amino acids. Germline V gene sequence: CDR1 SGHRS, CDR2 YFSETQ. The CDR3 DNA reads as TGCGCCAGCAGCTCCACTAGCGGGGCCTACGAGCAGTACTTC. Translated: CASSSTSGAYEQYF. Complete variable domain (other parts from reference TRBV5-1 and TRBJ2-7): KAGVTQTPRYLIKTRGQQVTLSCSPISGHRSVSWYQQTPGQGLQFLFEYFSETQRNKGNFPGRFSGRQFSNSRSEMNVSTLELGDSALYLCASSSTSGAYEQYFGPGTRLTVT.

The V gene is TRBV20-1, the J gene TRBJ2-1, with a weak D call TRBD2 (5 bases). Germline assignment: CDR1 DFQATT and CDR2 SNEGSKA (reference sequence). The CDR3 contains 11 residues. Trimming took off 7 bases at V and 4 bases at J, with 8 bases between the two ends. The CDR3: CSVGVYNEQFF. CDR3 bases: TGCAGTGTGGGAGTTTACAATGAGCAGTTCTTC.

V and J are TRBV7-3 and TRBJ2-3; 11 positions agree with TRBD2. Germline V gene sequence: CDR1 SGHTA, CDR2 FQGTGA. There are 19 residues in the CDR3. V was pared by 5 bases and J by 5 bases, with 18 bases of the junction left unmatched. The chain's CDR3 is CASSRKSGTSGSKGDTQYF. As DNA, the CDR3 is TGTGCCAGCAGCCGAAAATCCGGGACTAGCGGATCAAAGGGAGATACGCAGTATTTT.

The chain employs TRBV21-1 and TRBJ2-3; no check of the table's D call, TRBD2, against the DNA was made. TRBV21-1 is an annotated pseudogene. CDR3 length equals 13 residues. Here the CDR3 reads CASSPSSTDTQYF. The CDR3 bases are TGTGCCAGCAGCCCCTCTAGCACAGATACGCAGTATTTT.

About this clone: Different DNA sequences within this sample yield the same CDR3. This rearrangement joins TRBV7-9 to TRBJ2-1, with TRBD2 matching over 9 bases. The V gene's germline CDR1 is SEHNR and CDR2 FQNEAQ (reference sequence). J lost 4 bases, V lost 1 base, and 2 bases had no gene match. The CDR3 spans 15 residues. The CDR3 region is CASSLGAGGYNEQFF. In DNA, the CDR3 is TGTGCCAGCAGCTTAGGGGCGGGAGGGTACAATGAGCAGTTCTTC.

The gene calls are TRBV2 and TRBJ2-2; TRBD2 is a possible D gene (5 bases). The CDR3 has 13 residues. The germline V gene encodes CDR1 SNHLY and CDR2 FYNNEI. Trimming stripped 4 bases from V and 7 bases from J, with 10 bases between. In nucleotides, the CDR3 is TGTGCCAGCAGTGTAGGGAGTATCGGGGAGCTGTTTTTT. Protein sequence: CASSVGSIGELFF.

For this clone: A read error may account for a junction end that differs from germline. DNA for the CDR3: TGTGCCAGCAGTTTAGTACTAGCGGGGGGTTTCGACTTC. The encoded protein is CASSLVLAGGFDF. This sequence joins TRBV12-3 or TRBV12-4 and TRBJ2-7, with TRBD2 identical over 12 bases. This CDR3 has 13 amino acids.

This clone was counted a few times. The chain recombines TRBV3-1 (or the pseudogene TRBV3-2) with TRBJ2-1, with 11 bases fitting TRBD1. This CDR3 has 17 amino acids. The ends lost 10 bases at V and 0 bases at J; junction bases unmatched: 11. The V gene's germline CDR1 is LGHDT and CDR2 YNNKEL (reference sequence). CDR3 in amino acids: CAISGTGGRGSYNEQFF. The CDR3 DNA is TGTGCCATCTCCGGGACAGGGGGTCGAGGCTCCTACAATGAGCAGTTCTTC.

J is TRBJ2-3 and V is TRBV24-1; D might be TRBD1 (5 bases). The V gene's germline CDR1 is KGHDR and CDR2 SFDVKD. Trimming removed 3 bases from V and 6 bases from J, with 12 bases in between. The CDR3 length is 14 residues. In DNA form, the CDR3 reads TGTGCCACCAGTGATCAGCAGGGTACCGATACGCAGTATTTT. Amino acids: CATSDQQGTDTQYF.

In this sample, this clone turned up once. The chain links TRBV7-3 to TRBJ2-3, with D perhaps TRBD2 (5 bases). CDR1 and CDR2 (germline): SGHTA, FQGTGA. V was pared by 1 base and J by 2 bases, with 10 bases between. The CDR3 sequence is 15 residues long. The CDR3 protein is CASSLMASSTDTQYF. The CDR3 DNA reads as TGTGCCAGCAGCTTAATGGCTAGCTCCACAGATACGCAGTATTTT.

This clone was counted between two and nine times. The gene calls are TRBV10-1 and TRBJ2-5; 9 nucleotides match TRBD1. CDR1 WNHNN and CDR2 SYGVQD come from the germline V gene (reference sequence). After removal of 2 bases from V and 4 bases from J, the junction contained 5 bases not matched to a gene. The CDR3 runs to 15 residues. CDR3 in amino acids: CASSEGQGSGETQYF. The DNA of the CDR3 is TGCGCCAGCAGTGAGGGACAGGGGTCAGGAGAGACCCAGTACTTC.

The chain combines TRBV10-3 with TRBJ2-2; 7 nucleotides agree with TRBD1. CDR3 length equals 15 residues. V was pared by 5 bases and J by 7 bases, with 10 bases of the junction left unmatched. Per germline, CDR1 ENHRY and CDR2 SYGVKD. For the CDR3, the DNA is TGTGCCATCAGTACCCCGACAGGGTTGGGCGGGGAGCTGTTTTTT. Its translation: CAISTPTGLGGELFF.

CDR3 sequence reads: CASIRTEAFF. Written as DNA, the CDR3 is TGTGCCAGCATCAGAACTGAAGCTTTCTTT. V and J are TRBV6-4 and TRBJ1-1; D unclear. The CDR3 has 10 residues. Germline V gene sequence: CDR1 MRHNA, CDR2 SNTAGT. The V end was cut by 7 bases, the J end by 5 bases, with 5 bases between.

This chain connects TRBV7-2 to TRBJ2-5; 7 bases are a match to TRBD2. Germline values: CDR1 SGHTA, CDR2 FQGNSA. After removal of 5 bases from V and 5 bases from J, the junction contained 5 bases not matched to a gene. The CDR3 spans 13 residues. CDR3 coding DNA: TGTGCCAGCAGCCCTTGGACTAGGGAGACCCAGTACTTC. Protein sequence: CASSPWTRETQYF.

V and J are TRBV29-1 and TRBJ1-5; TRBD1 is a possible D gene (5 bases). Germline lookup yields CDR1 SQVTM and CDR2 ANQGSEA. CDR3 length: 13 amino acids. Trimming shortened V by 5 bases and J by 8 bases, and 16 bases separated the two germline ends. As DNA, the CDR3 is TGCAGCGTTTGGGGGGGATATTCGGAGCCCCAGCATTTT. It translates to CSVWGGYSEPQHF.

The rearrangement uses TRBV18 and TRBJ2-1; 11 bases align to TRBD1. This CDR3 region has 17 residues. V lost 2 bases to trimming and J lost 6 bases; unmatched junction nucleotides: 9. Germline assignment: CDR1 KGHSH and CDR2 LQKENI. CDR3 sequence reads: CASSPYPPGQGGNEQFF. For the CDR3, the DNA is TGTGCCAGCTCACCATACCCTCCGGGACAGGGGGGCAATGAGCAGTTCTTC.

This chain uses TRBV19 with TRBJ2-7; no clear D gene. The ends were cut back, 7 bases at V and 6 bases at J, with 16 bases in the middle. The CDR3 length is 13 residues. Looked up from germline, CDR1 is LNHDA and CDR2 is SQIVND (reference sequence). This CDR3 reads CASTPPNAGEQYF. CDR3 in DNA: TGTGCCAGTACCCCACCAAACGCCGGCGAGCAGTACTTC.

The rearrangement joins TRBV5-1 to TRBJ2-1; 12 bases map to TRBD2. V shed 1 base, J shed 9 bases, and the junction held 11 bases outside the gene matches. The CDR3 contains 17 residues. Germline V gene lookup returns CDR1 SGHRS and CDR2 YFSETQ. CDR3 coding DNA: TGCGCCAGCAGCTTGTTTAGGACTAGCGGGAAGTCAGTTGAGCAGTTCTTC. Translation gives CASSLFRTSGKSVEQFF.

This clone appeared a single time. The CDR3 DNA is TGCACCAGCAGCCAAGAAGGCGGCCCCGTTCAAGAGACCCAGTACTTC. Protein sequence: CTSSQEGGPVQETQYF. The chain joins TRBV1 to TRBJ2-5; TRBD2, the D gene given by the table, was not confirmed from the DNA. TRBV1 is deemed a pseudogene. CDR3 length equals 16 residues.

This chain links TRBV4-3 with TRBJ2-5, with 11 bases identical to TRBD2. This CDR3 comprises 17 residues. J was trimmed by 4 bases and V by 0 bases; bases with no gene match: 7. The germline CDR1 and CDR2 sequences are LGHNA and YSLEER. The CDR3 sequence is CASSQDPLLAGGETQYF. In DNA form, the CDR3 reads TGCGCCAGCAGCCAAGATCCCCTCCTAGCGGGGGGAGAGACCCAGTACTTC.

DNA of the CDR3: TGTGCCAGCAGCCAAGATCCAGGGGGAGAGCCCCAGCATTTT. Translated: CASSQDPGGEPQHF. This chain uses TRBV3-1 (or the pseudogene TRBV3-2) with TRBJ1-5, with TRBD1 matching 7 bases. Germline V gene data show CDR1 as LGHDT and CDR2 as YNNKEL (reference sequence). The V and J ends lost 0 bases and 8 bases, in that order; junction bases with no gene match: 4. This CDR3 contains 14 residues.

J is TRBJ2-2 and V is TRBV11-3, with a tentative D call TRBD1 (6 bases). This CDR3 region has 18 residues. V was cut by 10 bases and J by 1 base, with 25 bases left in between. In germline, CDR1 is SGHNT, CDR2 YENEEA. The CDR3 loop is CATALRGPKDGNTGELFF. In nucleotides, the CDR3 is TGTGCCACCGCTCTCAGGGGCCCCAAGGATGGGAACACCGGGGAGCTGTTTTTT.

The rearrangement links TRBV5-1 to TRBJ1-1; D may be TRBD1 (6 bases). The V gene's germline CDR1 is SGHRS and CDR2 YFSETQ. V shed 0 bases and J shed 5 bases, with 14 bases lying between them. The CDR3 is made up of 15 amino acids. The CDR3 loop reads CASSLDGRGRTEAFF. The DNA for the CDR3 is TGCGCCAGCAGCTTGGACGGGAGGGGGAGGACTGAAGCTTTCTTT.

This clone was observed a single time. The chain has TRBV5-4 and TRBJ2-3, with D possibly matching TRBD2 (8 bases). Germline lookup yields CDR1 SGHNT and CDR2 YYREEE (reference sequence). The CDR3 is made up of 18 amino acids. V lost 4 bases and J 2 bases, leaving 23 bases between the germline ends. The CDR3 here is CASSAYVGRGRATDTQYF. The CDR3 nucleotides are TGTGCCAGCAGCGCCTACGTCGGGAGGGGGCGCGCCACAGATACGCAGTATTTT. Drawing the rest from reference TRBV5-4 and TRBJ2-3, the complete variable domain is ETGVTQSPTHLIKTRGQQVTLRCSSQSGHNTVSWYQQALGQGPQFIFQYYREEENGRGNFPPRFSGLQFPNYSSELNVNALELDDSALYLCASSAYVGRGRATDTQYFGPGTRLTVL.